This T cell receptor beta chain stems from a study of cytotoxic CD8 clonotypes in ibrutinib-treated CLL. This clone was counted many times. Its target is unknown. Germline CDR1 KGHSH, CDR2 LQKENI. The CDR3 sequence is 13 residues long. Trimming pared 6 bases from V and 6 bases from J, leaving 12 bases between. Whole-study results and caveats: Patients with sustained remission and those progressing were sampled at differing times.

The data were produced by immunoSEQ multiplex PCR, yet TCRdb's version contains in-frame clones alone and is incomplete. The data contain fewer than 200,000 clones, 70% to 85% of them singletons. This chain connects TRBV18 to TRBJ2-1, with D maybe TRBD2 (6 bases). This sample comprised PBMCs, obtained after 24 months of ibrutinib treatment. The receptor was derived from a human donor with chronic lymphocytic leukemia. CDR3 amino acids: CASSEGLRNEQFF. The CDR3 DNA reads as TGTGCCAGCTCGGAGGGACTCCGCAATGAGCAGTTCTTC.